The rows below give T cell receptor beta chains drawn from one sample of a study of CD8+ T cells in alopecia areata. Here immunoSEQ multiplex PCR was the method, and the copy in TCRdb shows in-frame clones only, minus some. The sample holds 150,000 to 200,000 clones, 55% to 70% seen once. The sequenced sample was CD4+ T cells sorted from blood, obtained at week 24, from a patient treated with tofacitinib. All receptors come from a human donor with alopecia areata. CDR3s include the opening cysteine and the closing phenylalanine or tryptophan. The D gene is left open where the match is weak. Size is stated for part of the rows, as once, few or many counts, or as a class when the clone is expanded.

TRBV7-3,TRBJ1-6,13,-,-,CASSLGNNSPLHF,TGTGCCAGCAGCCTGGGGAATAATTCACCCCTCCACTTT
TRBV7-2,TRBJ1-2,13,-,-,CASSLNGGSGYTF,TGTGCCAGCAGCTTAAACGGGGGATCTGGCTACACCTTC
TRBV5-1,TRBJ2-1,16,TRBD2,-,CASTVTSGSGYNEQFF,TGCGCCAGCACCGTGACTAGCGGGAGCGGCTACAATGAGCAGTTCTTC
TRBV29-1,TRBJ2-5,16,TRBD1,few,CSATSPGTGAGETQYF,TGCAGCGCCACTTCACCCGGGACAGGGGCCGGGGAGACCCAGTACTTC
TRBV9,TRBJ2-2,15,TRBD1,few,CASSGPGTGTGELFF,TGTGCCAGCAGCGGGCCCGGGACAGGGACCGGGGAGCTGTTTTTT
TRBV6-5,TRBJ1-1,15,TRBD1,-,CASSSLGTGEVEAFF,TGTGCCAGCAGCTCACTTGGGACAGGGGAAGTTGAAGCTTTCTTT
TRBV30,TRBJ2-7,11,-,-,CAWSSRYEQYF,TGTGCCTGGAGTAGTCGATACGAGCAGTACTTC
TRBV4-3,TRBJ1-1,18,-,-,CASSQDNGRMAMNTEAFF,TGCGCCAGCAGCCAAGATAATGGCCGGATGGCGATGAACACTGAAGCTTTCTTT
TRBV6-5,TRBJ1-2,13,-,-,CASSQGINYGHTF,TGTGCCAGCAGCCAGGGAATCAACTATGGCCACACCTTC
TRBV29-1,TRBJ1-1,12,TRBD1,few,CSAGTGFTEAFF,TGCAGCGCCGGGACAGGGTTCACTGAAGCTTTCTTT
TRBV4-3,TRBJ1-1,14,-,-,CASSQGAENTEAFF,TGCGCCAGCAGCCAGGGGGCAGAGAACACTGAAGCTTTCTTT
TRBV28,TRBJ2-4,14,-,once,CASSLGSPKNIQYF,TGTGCCAGCAGTTTAGGGTCCCCCAAAAACATTCAGTACTTC
TRBV20-1,TRBJ1-1,10,-,-,CSAGHTEAFF,TGCAGTGCGGGGCACACTGAAGCTTTCTTT
TRBV7-2,TRBJ2-5,12,-,once,CASSLGAGTQYF,TGTGCCAGCAGCTTAGGGGCAGGGACCCAGTACTTC
TRBV30,TRBJ2-5,14,-,-,CAWSGASWEETQYF,TGTGCCTGGAGTGGGGCTAGCTGGGAGGAGACCCAGTACTTC
TRBV19,TRBJ2-3,15,TRBD2,-,CASSIIAGAPDTQYF,TGTGCCAGTAGTATTATAGCGGGAGCCCCAGATACGCAGTATTTT
TRBV2,TRBJ1-1,12,-,-,CANRRGGTEAFF,TGTGCCAACCGGAGGGGTGGCACTGAAGCTTTCTTT
TRBV5-1,TRBJ2-5,13,-,-,CASSLAGTETQYF,TGCGCCAGCAGCTTGGCAGGGACAGAGACCCAGTACTTC
TRBV7-2,TRBJ2-2,15,TRBD2,once,CASSVSGGASGELFF,TGTGCCAGCAGCGTCAGCGGGGGGGCCTCCGGGGAGCTGTTTTTT
TRBV2,TRBJ1-6,13,-,-,CAHRPTANSPLHF,TGTGCCCACCGCCCGACAGCTAATTCACCCCTCCACTTT
TRBV5-1,TRBJ1-2,14,-,few,CASSLDTGAHGYTF,TGCGCCAGCAGCTTGGATACGGGGGCGCATGGCTACACCTTC
TRBV30,TRBJ2-1,13,-,-,CAWTGQTHNEQFF,TGTGCCTGGACAGGACAGACACACAATGAGCAGTTCTTC
TRBV7-2,TRBJ2-5,15,-,-,CASSPTGLHQETQYF,TGTGCCAGCAGCCCGACGGGACTCCACCAAGAGACCCAGTACTTC
TRBV4-1,TRBJ1-1,14,-,medium-sized,CASSQDFENTEAFF,TGCGCCAGCAGCCAAGATTTCGAGAACACTGAAGCTTTCTTT
TRBV7-8,TRBJ1-3,16,-,-,CASSLAGRYSGNTIYF,TGTGCCAGCAGCTTGGCCGGACGGTACTCTGGAAACACCATATATTTT
TRBV7-2,TRBJ2-3,15,-,-,CASSLDFSSTDTQYF,TGTGCCAGCAGCTTAGACTTTTCTAGCACAGATACGCAGTATTTT
TRBV20-1,TRBJ2-7,11,-,many,CSARTTYEQYF,TGCAGTGCCAGGACAACCTACGAGCAGTACTTC
TRBV10-2,TRBJ1-2,13,-,-,CASSESQDDGYTF,TGCGCCAGCAGTGAGTCTCAGGATGACGGCTACACCTTC
TRBV9,TRBJ2-7,17,TRBD1,once,CASSVDRRWDSSYEQYF,TGTGCCAGCAGCGTAGACCGCAGATGGGACAGCTCCTACGAGCAGTACTTC
TRBV9,TRBJ1-6,13,TRBD1,few,CASSEGQGAPLHF,TGTGCCAGCAGCGAGGGACAGGGTGCACCCCTCCACTTT
TRBV7-9,TRBJ1-3,16,-,-,CASSLLDAGAGNTIYF,TGTGCCAGCAGCTTATTGGACGCGGGGGCTGGAAACACCATATATTTT
TRBV29-1,TRBJ1-2,14,-,-,CSVPNRQVDYGYTF,TGCAGCGTTCCGAACCGGCAGGTGGACTATGGCTACACCTTC
TRBV5-5,TRBJ1-1,16,-,-,CASSLVAAMFHTEAFF,TGTGCCAGCAGCTTGGTGGCGGCAATGTTTCACACTGAAGCTTTCTTT
TRBV23-1,TRBJ2-1,13,-,few,CASSQSTTNEQFF,TGCGCCAGCAGTCAATCAACTACGAATGAGCAGTTCTTC
TRBV6-6,TRBJ1-1,13,-,-,CASSYGEFTEAFF,TGTGCCAGCAGTTACGGGGAGTTCACTGAAGCTTTCTTT
TRBV5-1,TRBJ1-5,15,TRBD1,-,CASSWTGGANQPQHF,TGCGCCAGCAGCTGGACAGGGGGCGCGAATCAGCCCCAGCATTTT
TRBV5-1,TRBJ2-3,16,TRBD1,-,CASSLRTGTGTDTQYF,TGCGCCAGCAGCTTGAGAACCGGGACAGGCACAGATACGCAGTATTTT
TRBV5-1,TRBJ1-2,16,TRBD1,-,CASSLGLEGQGNGYTF,TGCGCCAGCAGCTTGGGGCTCGAGGGACAGGGGAATGGCTACACCTTC
TRBV7-2,TRBJ1-2,14,TRBD1,few,CASANRQGADGYTF,TGTGCCAGCGCAAACCGACAGGGGGCGGATGGCTACACCTTC
TRBV20-1,TRBJ2-7,11,TRBD1,-,CSAGTVYEQYF,TGCAGTGCAGGGACAGTCTACGAGCAGTACTTC
TRBV5-1,TRBJ1-1,14,-,-,CASSLLPGDTEAFF,TGCGCCAGCAGCTTGCTCCCAGGGGACACTGAAGCTTTCTTT
TRBV2,TRBJ2-1,15,-,-,CASSQTKGAYNEQFF,TGTGCCAGCAGTCAGACAAAAGGCGCCTACAATGAGCAGTTCTTC
TRBV29-1,TRBJ2-1,15,-,few,CSAGPRGLNYNEQFF,TGCAGCGCCGGCCCCCGGGGGCTTAACTACAATGAGCAGTTCTTC
TRBV2,TRBJ2-1,14,TRBD2,-,CASSDPSGSNEQFF,TGTGCCAGCAGTGACCCGAGCGGGAGCAATGAGCAGTTCTTC